Detailed here is one T cell receptor beta chain. Assay: immunoSEQ multiplex PCR; the TCRdb copy retains only in-frame clones and omits some. This table has some 100,000 clones, more than 80% appearing once. The CDR3 has 13 amino acids. The ends were cut back, 7 bases at V and 1 base at J, with 11 bases in the middle. Germline assignment: CDR1 SNHLY and CDR2 FYNNEI. These data are taken from a study of control samples from healthy donors and cancer patients. The chain recombines TRBV2 with TRBJ2-7; the D gene is possibly TRBD1 (5 bases). This receptor was identified in a man aged 18 to 30 in good health. Sequencing was done on a sample of blood. DNA for the CDR3: TGTGCCAGCATTCGACAGTCATCCTACGAGCAGTACTTC. It translates to CASIRQSSYEQYF.